This is a list of T cell receptor beta chains from one sample in a study of blood T cell repertoires in COVID-19. TCRdb's table, derived via immunoSEQ multiplex PCR, lists solely in-frame clones and lacks some. Of under 300,000 clones listed, about 70% are singletons. Source material: peripheral blood. These receptors originate from a woman aged 80 or older with acute or convalescent COVID-19. CDR3s include the opening cysteine and the closing phenylalanine or tryptophan. Each record gives: clone size, J gene, V gene, CDR3 protein. Clone size appears in some rows only: once, few, many, or a class for an expanded clone.

>once|TRBJ1-6|TRBV12-2
CASRLESSGFNNSPLHF
>NA|TRBJ1-2|TRBV19
CASRHTGGGLYGYTF
>NA|TRBJ1-6|TRBV19
CASTLHGGVNSPLHF
>NA|TRBJ1-5|TRBV6-6
CASSYSIRKNQPQHF
>NA|TRBJ2-1|TRBV2
CASSDRTGYNEQFF
>NA|TRBJ1-1|TRBV18
CASSPPNRAGDTEAFF
>NA|TRBJ2-1|TRBV11-3
CASSLSGNSYNEQFF
>NA|TRBJ1-4|TRBV18
CASSPPGEEKLFF
>NA|TRBJ2-2|TRBV18
CASSTEARNTGELFF
>NA|TRBJ2-1|TRBV10-1
CASSGRFWSVSGSKGEQFF
>NA|TRBJ2-3|TRBV19
CASSKIRGGDTQYF
>once|TRBJ1-4|TRBV27
CASIDRGGKLFF
>NA|TRBJ2-5|TRBV5-1
CASSLWPERPRQETQYF
>few|TRBJ2-3|TRBV7-9
CASSLGGQITDTQYF
>NA|TRBJ1-1|TRBV7-2
CASSLTGSYNTEAFF
>NA|TRBJ1-4|TRBV7-3
CASSSSWGLSEKLFF
>NA|TRBJ2-3|TRBV27
CASSLRRGGTTTDTQYF
>NA|TRBJ2-1|TRBV7-9
CASSSFKAGGFNEQFF
>NA|TRBJ1-5|TRBV5-6
CASSRGRGGNQPQHF
>once|TRBJ2-7|TRBV4-1
CARKSRTAYEQYF
>many|TRBJ1-2|TRBV4-1
CASSPRDRSFGYTF
>NA|TRBJ1-1|TRBV9
CASSVGLRENTEAFF
>NA|TRBJ1-5|TRBV7-2
CASRKTGGATGQPQHF
>NA|TRBJ1-4|TRBV7-9
CASSRQTGGNEKLFF
>NA|TRBJ2-1|TRBV20-1
CSASGGRGVNEQFF
>NA|TRBJ2-5|TRBV3-1/TRBV3-2
CASSQSQTSGWGQETQYF
>NA|TRBJ1-5|TRBV12-3/TRBV12-4
CASSRQGNQPQHF